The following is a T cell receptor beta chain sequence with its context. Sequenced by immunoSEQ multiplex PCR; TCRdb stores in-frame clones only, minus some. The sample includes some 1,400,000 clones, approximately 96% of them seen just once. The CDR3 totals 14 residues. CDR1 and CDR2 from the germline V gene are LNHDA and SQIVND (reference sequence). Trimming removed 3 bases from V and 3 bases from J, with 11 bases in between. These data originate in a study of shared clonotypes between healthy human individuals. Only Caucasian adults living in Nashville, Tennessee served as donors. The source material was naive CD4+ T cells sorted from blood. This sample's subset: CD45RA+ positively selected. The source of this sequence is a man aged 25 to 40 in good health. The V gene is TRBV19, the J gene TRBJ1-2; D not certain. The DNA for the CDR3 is TGTGCCAGTAGTATCTTTCCAGGAGACTATGGCTACACCTTC. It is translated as CASSIFPGDYGYTF.